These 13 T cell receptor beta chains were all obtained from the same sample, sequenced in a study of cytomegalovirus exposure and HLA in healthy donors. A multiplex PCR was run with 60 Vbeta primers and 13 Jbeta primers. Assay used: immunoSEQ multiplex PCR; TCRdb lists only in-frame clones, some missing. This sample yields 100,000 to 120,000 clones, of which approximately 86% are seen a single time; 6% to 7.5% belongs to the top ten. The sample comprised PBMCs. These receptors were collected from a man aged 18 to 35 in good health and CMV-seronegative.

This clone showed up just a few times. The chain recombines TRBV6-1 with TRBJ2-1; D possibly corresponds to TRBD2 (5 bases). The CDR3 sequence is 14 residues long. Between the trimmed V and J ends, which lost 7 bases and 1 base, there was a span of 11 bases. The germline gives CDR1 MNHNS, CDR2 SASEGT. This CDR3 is CASTGGWSYNEQFF. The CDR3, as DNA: TGTGCCAGCACCGGCGGGTGGTCCTACAATGAGCAGTTCTTC.

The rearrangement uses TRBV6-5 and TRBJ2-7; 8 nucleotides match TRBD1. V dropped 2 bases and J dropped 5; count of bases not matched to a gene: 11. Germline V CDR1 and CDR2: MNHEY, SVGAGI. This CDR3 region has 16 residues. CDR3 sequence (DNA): TGTGCCAGCAGTTACCTCTTGGGGCAGGGGGCCCACGAGCAGTACTTC. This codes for CASSYLLGQGAHEQYF.

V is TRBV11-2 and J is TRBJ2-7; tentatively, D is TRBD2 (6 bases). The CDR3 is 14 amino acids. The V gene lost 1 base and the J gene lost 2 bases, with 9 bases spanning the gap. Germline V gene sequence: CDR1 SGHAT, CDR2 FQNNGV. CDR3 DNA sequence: TGTGCCAGCAGCTTAGGACTAGGAACCTACGAGCAGTACTTC. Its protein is CASSLGLGTYEQYF.

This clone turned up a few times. CDR3 in amino acids: CASRDYSGRGNEQFF. CDR3 in DNA: TGTGCCAGCAGGGATTATAGCGGGAGGGGAAATGAGCAGTTCTTC. The gene calls are TRBV2 and TRBJ2-1; 11 positions agree with TRBD2. V gave up 6 bases and J gave up 7 bases; unmatched junction bases: 8. Germline-derived CDR1 and CDR2 are SNHLY and FYNNEI. The CDR3 has 15 amino acids. The variable domain in full, with the rest retrieved from reference TRBV2 and TRBJ2-1, is EPEVTQTPSHQVTQMGQEVILRCVPISNHLYFYWYRQILGQKVEFLVSFYNNEISEKSEIFDDQFSVERPDGSNFTLKIRSTKLEDSAMYFCASRDYSGRGNEQFFGPGTRLTVL.

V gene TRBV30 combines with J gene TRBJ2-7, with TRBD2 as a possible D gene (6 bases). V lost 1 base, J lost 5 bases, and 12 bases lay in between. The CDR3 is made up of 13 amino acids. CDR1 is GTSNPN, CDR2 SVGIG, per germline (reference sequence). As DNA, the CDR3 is TGTGCCTGGAGTGGGGCAGGGAGGAACGAGCAGTACTTC. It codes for CAWSGAGRNEQYF.

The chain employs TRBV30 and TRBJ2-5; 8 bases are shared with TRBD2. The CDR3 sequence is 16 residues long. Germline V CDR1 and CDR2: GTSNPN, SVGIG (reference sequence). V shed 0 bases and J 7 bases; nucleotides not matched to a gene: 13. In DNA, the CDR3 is TGTGCCTGGAGTGTGGGGGAATGGGGGCTAGCGGGGACCCAGTACTTC. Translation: CAWSVGEWGLAGTQYF.

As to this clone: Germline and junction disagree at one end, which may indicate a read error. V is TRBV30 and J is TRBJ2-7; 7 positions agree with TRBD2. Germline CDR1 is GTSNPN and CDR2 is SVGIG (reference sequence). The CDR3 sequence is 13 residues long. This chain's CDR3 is CAWNAGATYEPYF. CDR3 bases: TGTGCCTGGAACGCGGGAGCAACCTACGAGCCGTACTTC.

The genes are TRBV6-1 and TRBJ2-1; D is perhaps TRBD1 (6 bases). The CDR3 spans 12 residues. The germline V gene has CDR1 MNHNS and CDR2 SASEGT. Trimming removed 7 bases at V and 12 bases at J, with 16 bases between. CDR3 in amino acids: CASNNRAGGQFF. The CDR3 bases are TGTGCCAGCAACAACAGGGCTGGTGGGCAGTTCTTC.

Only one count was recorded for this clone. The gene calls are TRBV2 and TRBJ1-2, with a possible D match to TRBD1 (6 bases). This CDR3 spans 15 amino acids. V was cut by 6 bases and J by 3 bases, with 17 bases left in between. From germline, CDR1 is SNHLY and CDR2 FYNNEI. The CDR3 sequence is CASRESWDTYYGYTF. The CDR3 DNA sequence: TGTGCCAGCAGAGAGTCTTGGGACACATACTATGGCTACACCTTC. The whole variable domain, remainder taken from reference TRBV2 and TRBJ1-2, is EPEVTQTPSHQVTQMGQEVILRCVPISNHLYFYWYRQILGQKVEFLVSFYNNEISEKSEIFDDQFSVERPDGSNFTLKIRSTKLEDSAMYFCASRESWDTYYGYTFGSGTRLTVV.

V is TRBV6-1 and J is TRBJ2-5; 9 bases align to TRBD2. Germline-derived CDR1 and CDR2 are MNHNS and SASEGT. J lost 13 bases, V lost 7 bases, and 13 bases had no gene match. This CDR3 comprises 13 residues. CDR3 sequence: CASKLSGSGVSYF. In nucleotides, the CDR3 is TGTGCCAGCAAGCTTAGCGGGAGCGGAGTGTCGTACTTC.

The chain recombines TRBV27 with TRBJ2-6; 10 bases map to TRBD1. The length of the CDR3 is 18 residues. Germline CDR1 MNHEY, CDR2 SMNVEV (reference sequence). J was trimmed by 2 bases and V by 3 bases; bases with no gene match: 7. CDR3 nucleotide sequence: TGTGCCAGCAGTTTCAATGGACAGGGGGTACCTGGGGCCAACGTCCTGACTTTC. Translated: CASSFNGQGVPGANVLTF.

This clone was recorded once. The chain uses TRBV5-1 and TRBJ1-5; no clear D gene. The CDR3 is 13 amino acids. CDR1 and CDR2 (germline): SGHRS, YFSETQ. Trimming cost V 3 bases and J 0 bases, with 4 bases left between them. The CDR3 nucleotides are TGCGCCAGCAGCTCGGGTAGCAATCAGCCCCAGCATTTT. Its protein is CASSSGSNQPQHF. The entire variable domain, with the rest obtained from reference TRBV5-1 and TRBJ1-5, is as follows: KAGVTQTPRYLIKTRGQQVTLSCSPISGHRSVSWYQQTPGQGLQFLFEYFSETQRNKGNFPGRFSGRQFSNSRSEMNVSTLELGDSALYLCASSSGSNQPQHFGDGTRLSIL.

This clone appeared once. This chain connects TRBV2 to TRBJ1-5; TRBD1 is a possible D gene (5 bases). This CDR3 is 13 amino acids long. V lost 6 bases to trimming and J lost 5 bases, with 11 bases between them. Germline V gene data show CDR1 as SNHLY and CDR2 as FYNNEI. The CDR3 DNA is TGTGCCAGCAGGTTGGGGGAGGATCAGCCCCAGCATTTT. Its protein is CASRLGEDQPQHF.